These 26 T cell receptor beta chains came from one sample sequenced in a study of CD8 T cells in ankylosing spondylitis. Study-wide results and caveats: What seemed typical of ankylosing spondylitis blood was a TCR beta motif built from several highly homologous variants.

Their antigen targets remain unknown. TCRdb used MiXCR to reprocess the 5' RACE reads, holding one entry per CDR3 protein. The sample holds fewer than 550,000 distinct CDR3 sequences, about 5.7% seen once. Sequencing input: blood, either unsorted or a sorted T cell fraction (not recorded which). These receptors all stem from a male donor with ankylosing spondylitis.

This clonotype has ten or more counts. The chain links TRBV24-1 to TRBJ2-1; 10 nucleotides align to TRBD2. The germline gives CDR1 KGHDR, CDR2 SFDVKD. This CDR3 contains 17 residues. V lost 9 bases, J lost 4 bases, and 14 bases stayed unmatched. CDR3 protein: CATSRAPGLAHYNEQFF. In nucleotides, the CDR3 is TGTGCCACCTCCCGAGCTCCGGGACTAGCGCATTACAATGAGCAGTTCTTC.

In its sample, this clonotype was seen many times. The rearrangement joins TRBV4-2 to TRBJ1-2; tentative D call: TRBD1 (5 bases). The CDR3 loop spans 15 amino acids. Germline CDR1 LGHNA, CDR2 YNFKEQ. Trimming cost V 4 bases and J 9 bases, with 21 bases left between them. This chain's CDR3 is CASSPLGDWDSSYTF. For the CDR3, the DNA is TGTGCCAGCAGCCCTCTGGGGGATTGGGACTCGAGCTACACCTTC.

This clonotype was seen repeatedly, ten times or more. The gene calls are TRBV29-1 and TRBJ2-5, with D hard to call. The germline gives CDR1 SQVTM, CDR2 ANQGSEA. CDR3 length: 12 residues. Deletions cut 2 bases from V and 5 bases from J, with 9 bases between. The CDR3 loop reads CSVERQRETQYF. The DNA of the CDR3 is TGCAGCGTTGAACGGCAGAGGGAGACCCAGTACTTC. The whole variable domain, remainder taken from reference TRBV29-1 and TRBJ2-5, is SAVISQKPSRDICQRGTSLTIQCQVDSQVTMMFWYRQQPGQSLTLIATANQGSEATYESGFVIDKFPISRPNLTFSTLTVSNMSPEDSSIYLCSVERQRETQYFGPGTRLLVL.

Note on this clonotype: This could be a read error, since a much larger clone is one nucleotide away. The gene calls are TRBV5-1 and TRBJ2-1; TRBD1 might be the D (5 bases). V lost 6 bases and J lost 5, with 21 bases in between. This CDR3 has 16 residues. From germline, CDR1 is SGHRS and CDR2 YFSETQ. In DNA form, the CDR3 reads TGCGCCAGCATGGTGATTCCAACAGGTAGCAACAATGAGCAGTTCTTC. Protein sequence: CASMVIPTGSNNEQFF.

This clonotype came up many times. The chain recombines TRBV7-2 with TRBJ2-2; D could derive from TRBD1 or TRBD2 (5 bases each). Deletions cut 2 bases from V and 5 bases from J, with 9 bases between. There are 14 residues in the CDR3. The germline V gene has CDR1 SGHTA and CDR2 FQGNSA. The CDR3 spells CASSLSRETGELFF. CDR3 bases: TGTGCCAGCAGCTTATCCAGGGAGACCGGGGAGCTGTTTTTT.

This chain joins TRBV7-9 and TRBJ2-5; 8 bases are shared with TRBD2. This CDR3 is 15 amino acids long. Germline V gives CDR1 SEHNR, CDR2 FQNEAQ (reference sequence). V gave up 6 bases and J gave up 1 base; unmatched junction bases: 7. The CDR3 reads CASSSIAGSQETQYF. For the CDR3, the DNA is TGTGCCAGCAGTTCTATAGCGGGGTCCCAAGAGACCCAGTACTTC.

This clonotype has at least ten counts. In DNA form, the CDR3 reads TGCGCCAGCAGCAAACAGGTCGGGCTCGGATTGAACACTGAAGCTTTCTTT. This encodes CASSKQVGLGLNTEAFF. The chain couples TRBV5-1 to TRBJ1-1; D perhaps matches TRBD1 (5 bases). CDR3 length equals 17 residues. Germline CDR1 SGHRS, CDR2 YFSETQ. V was pared by 4 bases and J by 0 bases, with 19 bases between. Full variable domain (missing parts from reference TRBV5-1 and TRBJ1-1): KAGVTQTPRYLIKTRGQQVTLSCSPISGHRSVSWYQQTPGQGLQFLFEYFSETQRNKGNFPGRFSGRQFSNSRSEMNVSTLELGDSALYLCASSKQVGLGLNTEAFFGQGTRLTVV.

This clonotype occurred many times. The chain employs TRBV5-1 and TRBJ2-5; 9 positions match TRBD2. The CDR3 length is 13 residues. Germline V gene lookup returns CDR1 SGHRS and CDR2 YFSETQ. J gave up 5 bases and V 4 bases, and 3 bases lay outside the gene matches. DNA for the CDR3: TGCGCCAGCAGCGGGACTAGCAGGGAGACCCAGTACTTC. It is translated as CASSGTSRETQYF.

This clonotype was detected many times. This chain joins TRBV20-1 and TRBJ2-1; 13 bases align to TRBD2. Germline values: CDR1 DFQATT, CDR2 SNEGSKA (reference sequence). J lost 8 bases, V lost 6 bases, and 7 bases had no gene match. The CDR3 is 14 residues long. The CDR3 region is CSARTSGSQDEQFF. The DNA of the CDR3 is TGCAGTGCCCGGACTAGCGGGAGTCAGGATGAGCAGTTCTTC.

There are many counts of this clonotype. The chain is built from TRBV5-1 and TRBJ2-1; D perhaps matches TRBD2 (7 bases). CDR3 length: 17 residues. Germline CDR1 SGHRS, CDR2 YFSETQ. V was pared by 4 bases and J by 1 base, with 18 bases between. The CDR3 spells CASSPAGGANSYNEQFF. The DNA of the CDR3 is TGCGCCAGCAGCCCCGCTGGGGGGGCTAATTCCTACAATGAGCAGTTCTTC.

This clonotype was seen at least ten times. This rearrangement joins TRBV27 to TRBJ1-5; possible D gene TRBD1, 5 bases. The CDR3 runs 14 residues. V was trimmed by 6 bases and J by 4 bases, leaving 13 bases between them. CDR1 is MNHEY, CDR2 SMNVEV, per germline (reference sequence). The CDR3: CASRRQGVNQPQHF. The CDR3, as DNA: TGTGCCAGCAGGAGGCAAGGGGTGAATCAGCCCCAGCATTTT.

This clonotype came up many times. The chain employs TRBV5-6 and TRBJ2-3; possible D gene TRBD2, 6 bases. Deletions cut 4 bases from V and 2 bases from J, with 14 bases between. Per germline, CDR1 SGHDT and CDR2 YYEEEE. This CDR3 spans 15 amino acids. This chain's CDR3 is CASSETSRNTDTQYF. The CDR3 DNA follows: TGTGCCAGCAGCGAAACTAGCAGAAACACAGATACGCAGTATTTT.

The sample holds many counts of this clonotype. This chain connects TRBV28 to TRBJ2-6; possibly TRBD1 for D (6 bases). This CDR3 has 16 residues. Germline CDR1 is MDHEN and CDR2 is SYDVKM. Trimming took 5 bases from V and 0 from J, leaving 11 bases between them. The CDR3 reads CASSRDTRSGANVLTF. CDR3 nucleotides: TGTGCCAGCAGTCGGGACACCCGCTCTGGGGCCAACGTCCTGACTTTC.

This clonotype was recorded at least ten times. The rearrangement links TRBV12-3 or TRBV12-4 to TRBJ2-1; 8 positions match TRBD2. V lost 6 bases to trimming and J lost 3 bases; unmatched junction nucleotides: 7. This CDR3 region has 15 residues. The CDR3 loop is CASRTGTRYYNEQFF. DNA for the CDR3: TGTGCCAGCAGGACCGGGACTAGATACTACAATGAGCAGTTCTTC.

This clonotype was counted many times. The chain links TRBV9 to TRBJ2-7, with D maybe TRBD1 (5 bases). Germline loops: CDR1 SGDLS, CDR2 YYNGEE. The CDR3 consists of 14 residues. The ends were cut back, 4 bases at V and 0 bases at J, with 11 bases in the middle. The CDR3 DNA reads TGTGCCAGCAGCACGCACAGGAGCTCCTACGAGCAGTACTTC. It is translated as CASSTHRSSYEQYF.

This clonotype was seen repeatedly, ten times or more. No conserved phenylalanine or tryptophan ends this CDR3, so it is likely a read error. CDR3 protein: CASSLTLGGGSNQPQHL. DNA for the CDR3: TGTGCCAGCAGTTTAACCCTGGGAGGGGGAAGCAATCAGCCCCAGCATCTT. The chain is built from TRBV28 and TRBJ1-5, with a weak D call TRBD1 (6 bases). This CDR3 has 17 residues. V was clipped by 2 bases and J by 1 base, with 15 bases between them. CDR1 is MDHEN, CDR2 SYDVKM, per germline.

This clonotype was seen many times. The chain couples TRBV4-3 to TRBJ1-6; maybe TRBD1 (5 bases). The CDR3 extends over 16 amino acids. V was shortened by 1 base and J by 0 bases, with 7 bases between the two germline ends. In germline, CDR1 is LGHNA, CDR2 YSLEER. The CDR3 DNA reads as TGCGCCAGCAGCCAAGCAGGGAGCTCCTATAATTCACCCCTCCACTTT. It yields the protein CASSQAGSSYNSPLHF.

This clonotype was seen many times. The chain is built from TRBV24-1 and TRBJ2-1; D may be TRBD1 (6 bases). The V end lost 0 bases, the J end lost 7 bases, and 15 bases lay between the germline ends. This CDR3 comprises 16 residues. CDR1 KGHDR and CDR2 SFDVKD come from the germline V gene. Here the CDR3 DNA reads TGTGCCACCAGTGATTTGCATGGTTCAGGGGAAAATGAGCAGTTCTTC. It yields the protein CATSDLHGSGENEQFF.

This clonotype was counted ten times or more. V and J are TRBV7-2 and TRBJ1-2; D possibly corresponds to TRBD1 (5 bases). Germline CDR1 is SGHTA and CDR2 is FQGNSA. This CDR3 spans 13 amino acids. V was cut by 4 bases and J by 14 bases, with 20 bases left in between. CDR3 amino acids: CASSYTGGLGGTF. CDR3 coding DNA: TGTGCCAGCAGCTACACGGGAGGCCTCGGGGGGACCTTC.

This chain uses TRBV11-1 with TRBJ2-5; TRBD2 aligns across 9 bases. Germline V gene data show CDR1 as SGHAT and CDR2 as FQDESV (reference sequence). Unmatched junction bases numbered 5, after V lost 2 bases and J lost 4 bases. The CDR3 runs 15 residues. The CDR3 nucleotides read TGTGCCAGCAGCTTACTTAGCGGGGGCCGAGAGACCCAGTACTTC. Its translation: CASSLLSGGRETQYF.

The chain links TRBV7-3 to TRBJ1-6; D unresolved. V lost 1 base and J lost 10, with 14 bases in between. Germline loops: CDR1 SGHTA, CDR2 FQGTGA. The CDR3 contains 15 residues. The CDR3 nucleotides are TGTGCCAGCAGCTTAATCGGGAGGGAGGGATCACCCCTCCACTTT. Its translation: CASSLIGREGSPLHF.

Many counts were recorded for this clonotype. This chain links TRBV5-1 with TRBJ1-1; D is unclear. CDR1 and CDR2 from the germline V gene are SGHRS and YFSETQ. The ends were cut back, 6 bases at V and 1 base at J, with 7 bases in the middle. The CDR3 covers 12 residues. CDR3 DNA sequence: TGCGCCAGCAAGAGAGGGAACACTGAAGCTTTCTTT. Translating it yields CASKRGNTEAFF.

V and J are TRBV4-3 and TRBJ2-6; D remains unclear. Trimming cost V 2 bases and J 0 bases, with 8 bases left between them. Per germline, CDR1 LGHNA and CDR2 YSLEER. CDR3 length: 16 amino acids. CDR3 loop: CASSQIAYSGANVLTF. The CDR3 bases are TGCGCCAGCAGCCAAATAGCCTACTCTGGGGCCAACGTCCTGACTTTC.

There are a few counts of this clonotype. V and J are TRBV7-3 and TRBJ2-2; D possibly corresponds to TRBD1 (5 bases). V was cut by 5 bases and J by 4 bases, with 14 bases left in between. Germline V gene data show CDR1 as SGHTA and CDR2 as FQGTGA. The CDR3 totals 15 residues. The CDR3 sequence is CASSRSRVVTGELFF. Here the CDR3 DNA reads TGTGCCAGCAGCCGGAGCAGGGTAGTCACCGGGGAGCTGTTTTTT. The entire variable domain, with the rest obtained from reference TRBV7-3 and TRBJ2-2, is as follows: GAGVSQTPSNKVTEKGKYVELRCDPISGHTALYWYRQSLGQGPEFLIYFQGTGAADDSGLPNDRFFAVRPEGSVSTLKIQRTERGDSAVYLCASSRSRVVTGELFFGEGSRLTVL.

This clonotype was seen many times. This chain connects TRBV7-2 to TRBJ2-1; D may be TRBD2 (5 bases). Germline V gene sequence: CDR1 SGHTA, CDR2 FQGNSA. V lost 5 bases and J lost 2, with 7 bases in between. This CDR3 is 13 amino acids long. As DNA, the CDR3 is TGTGCCAGCAGCGGGCGGGCCTACAATGAGCAGTTCTTC. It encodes CASSGRAYNEQFF. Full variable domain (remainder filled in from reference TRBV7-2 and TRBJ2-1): GAGVSQSPSNKVTEKGKDVELRCDPISGHTALYWYRQSLGQGLEFLIYFQGNSAPDKSGLPSDRFSAERTGGSVSTLTIQRTQQEDSAVYLCASSGRAYNEQFFGPGTRLTVL.

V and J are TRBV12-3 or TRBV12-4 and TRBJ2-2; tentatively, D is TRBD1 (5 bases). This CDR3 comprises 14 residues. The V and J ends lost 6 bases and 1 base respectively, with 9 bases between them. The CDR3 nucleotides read TGTGCCAGCAGGGGGCGCGAGAACACCGGGGAGCTGTTTTTT. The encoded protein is CASRGRENTGELFF.